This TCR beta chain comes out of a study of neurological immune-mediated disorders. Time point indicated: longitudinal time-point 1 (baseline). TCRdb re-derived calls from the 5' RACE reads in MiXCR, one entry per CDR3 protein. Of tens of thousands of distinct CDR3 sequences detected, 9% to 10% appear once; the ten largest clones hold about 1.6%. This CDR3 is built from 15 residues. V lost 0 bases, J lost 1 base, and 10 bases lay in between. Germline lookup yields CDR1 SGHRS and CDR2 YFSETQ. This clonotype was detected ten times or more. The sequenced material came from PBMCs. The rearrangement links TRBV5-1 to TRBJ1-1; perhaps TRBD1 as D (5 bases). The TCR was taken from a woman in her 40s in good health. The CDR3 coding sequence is TGCGCCAGCAGCTTGGTACAGGCCCAGAACACTGAAGCTTTCTTT. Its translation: CASSLVQAQNTEAFF.